This record looks at one TCR beta chain sequence and its context. This clone was observed once. It lacks a known antigen. Base qualities are not at hand, and no much larger clone is one base apart. This sample stems from a study of T cell changes during pregnancy in multiple sclerosis (dated by TCRdb to between 2019 and 2020). Regarding the complete study: In women with multiple sclerosis, the researchers looked at how the T cell repertoire shifted as pregnancy progressed.

Receptor libraries were prepared by the immunoSEQ multiplex PCR assay. TCRdb limited this immuneACCESS table to in-frame rearrangements with V and J called. A share of clones is missing; checked studies link under half to unresolved V genes, and the rest is unexplained. The sample profile shows 65,000 to 85,000 clones; about 93% of them were found once. 0.29% of the sample is held by the ten biggest clonotypes. CDR1 KGHSH and CDR2 LQKENI were looked up in the germline V gene. The CDR3 has 14 amino acids, counting the end cysteine and phenylalanine. Here the CDR3 DNA is all that survives: 42 bases in frame from base 1. Germline trimming amounts to 6 bases on V and 3 bases on J, with 8 as the count of junction bases outside the gene matches.

This TCR derives from a female donor with multiple sclerosis, enrolled in a pregnancy study. Recombination joined TRBV18 with TRBJ2-7; 7 central nucleotides agree with TRBD2. The starting material was CD4+ T cells from peripheral blood mononuclear cells, obtained after pregnancy. The nucleotide sequence is given as TGTGCCAGCTCCGACGGGATAGCGGGCTACGAGCAGTACTTC. Translated, it reads CASSDGIAGYEQYF.